This T cell receptor (beta chain) is drawn from a study of shared clonotypes between healthy human individuals. Generated by immunoSEQ multiplex PCR, the TCRdb table keeps only in-frame clones and is missing some. The repertoire holds about 640,000 clones, with roughly 78% as singletons. Germline values: CDR1 SGHNT, CDR2 YYREEE (reference sequence). This CDR3 is 14 amino acids long. V was clipped by 2 bases and J by 5 bases, with 13 bases between them. About this clone itself: The antigen remains unidentified.

Study findings and constraints: When naive CD4 clonotypes were compared across several donors, 4% to 5.5% were shared.

The sequencing sample was made of memory CD4+ T cells sorted from blood. The subset: CD45RA-negative fraction. This sequence was found in a woman aged 30 to 39 in good health. The chain recombines TRBV5-4 with TRBJ1-2; D unresolved. DNA of the CDR3: TGTGCCAGCAGCTTAGGGCAGACCCGATATGGCTACACCTTC. Its protein is CASSLGQTRYGYTF.